Each of the 25 T cell receptor beta chains below was sequenced from the same sample in a study of post-analysis software for immune sequencing data. Study-level results: In patients, TRBV5-6, TRBV5-1 and TRBV20-1 belonged to four or five TRBV segments found more frequently than in controls.

Tagging with unique molecular identifiers was a feature of the TCR beta cDNA libraries. TCRdb re-derived calls from the PCR reads in MiXCR, one entry per CDR3 protein. The profile shows hundreds of thousands of distinct CDR3 sequences, approximately 34% of them singletons. No antigen has been assigned to these receptors. Sample: blood. The origin of the receptors is a girl aged 5-17 years with multiple sclerosis.

This clonotype was recorded many times. The V and J genes are TRBV29-1 and TRBJ1-1; possible D gene TRBD1, 6 bases. CDR1 is SQVTM and CDR2 is ANQGSEA in the germline V gene. The V end lost 6 bases, the J end lost 1 base, and 9 bases lay between the germline ends. The CDR3 sequence is 12 residues long. The CDR3 region has the DNA TGCAGCGTGGTGACAGGGAACACTGAAGCTTTCTTT. Translation: CSVVTGNTEAFF.

This clonotype came up a few times. This chain connects TRBV6-6 to TRBJ1-6; no clear D. Trimming shortened V by 6 bases and J by 0 bases, and 6 bases separated the two germline ends. This CDR3 contains 14 residues. Germline V lookup: CDR1 MNHNY, CDR2 SVGAGI (reference sequence). CDR3 in amino acids: CASRISSYNSPLHF. CDR3 in DNA: TGTGCCAGCAGAATTAGCTCCTATAATTCACCCCTCCACTTT.

The chain couples TRBV7-2 to TRBJ1-2; 9 bases agree with TRBD1. The CDR3 covers 14 residues. The J segment lost 4 bases and the V segment lost 7 bases, leaving 7 bases of the junction unmatched. CDR1 SGHTA and CDR2 FQGNSA come from the germline V gene. Here the CDR3 DNA reads TGTGCCAGCACACGGGCGGGACAGGGCTATGGCTACACCTTC. Translating gives CASTRAGQGYGYTF.

This clonotype was observed at least ten times. This chain links TRBV7-9 with TRBJ2-3, with D tentatively TRBD1 (5 bases). Germline CDR1 is SEHNR and CDR2 is FQNEAQ (reference sequence). The V gene lost 5 bases and the J gene lost 8 bases, with 8 bases spanning the gap. The CDR3 extends over 11 amino acids. Written as DNA, the CDR3 is TGTGCCAGCAGCGGGGCCTTTACGCAGTATTTT. Translated, it gives CASSGAFTQYF.

V is TRBV6-1 and J is TRBJ1-5, with 9 bases fitting TRBD1. Trimming cost V 5 bases and J 0 bases; bases outside gene matches: 8. The CDR3 runs to 17 residues. Germline V gene data show CDR1 as MNHNS and CDR2 as SASEGT. CDR3 sequence reads: CASSPGQGGNSNQPQHF. The CDR3 DNA is TGTGCCAGCAGTCCGGGACAGGGAGGGAATAGCAATCAGCCCCAGCATTTT.

The V and J genes are TRBV4-1 and TRBJ2-1, with unresolved D. The CDR3 is 17 residues long. V lost 0 bases and J 7 bases, leaving 19 bases between the germline ends. Germline V gene sequence: CDR1 MGHRA, CDR2 YSYEKL. The CDR3 loop is CASSQDSWRKDGNEQFF. In nucleotides, the CDR3 is TGCGCCAGCAGCCAAGATAGTTGGCGGAAGGATGGGAATGAGCAGTTCTTC.

This clonotype appeared many times. V is TRBV20-1 and J is TRBJ1-2; TRBD1 matches 8 bases. The germline CDR1 and CDR2 sequences are DFQATT and SNEGSKA (reference sequence). Unmatched junction bases numbered 7, after V lost 3 bases and J lost 4 bases. This CDR3 contains 14 residues. This chain's CDR3 is CSASQAGGGYGYTF. DNA of the CDR3: TGCAGTGCTAGTCAGGCAGGGGGCGGCTATGGCTACACCTTC.

On this clonotype: A much larger clone lies one base from this, so it may be a read error. The chain carries TRBV10-3 and TRBJ2-1; a possible D gene is TRBD2 (6 bases). V lost 6 bases to trimming and J lost 3 bases, with 15 bases between them. Per germline, CDR1 ENHRY and CDR2 SYGVKD. This CDR3 comprises 15 residues. The CDR3 nucleotides are TGTGCCATCAGACGGGGGTCCAATAGCTACAATGAGCAGTTCTTC. Encoded protein: CAIRRGSNSYNEQFF.

This clonotype was recorded many times. The rearrangement links TRBV13 to TRBJ2-3; 12 bases are shared with TRBD2. CDR3 length: 17 amino acids. The J segment lost 5 bases and the V segment lost 5 bases, leaving 11 bases of the junction unmatched. Looked up from germline, CDR1 is PRHDT and CDR2 is FYEKMQ (reference sequence). The CDR3 sequence: CASSERTSGTRGDTQYF. In DNA, the CDR3 is TGTGCCAGCAGCGAACGGACTAGCGGGACTAGGGGAGATACGCAGTATTTT. Filled out from reference TRBV13 and TRBJ2-3, the complete variable domain reads AAGVIQSPRHLIKEKRETATLKCYPIPRHDTVYWYQQGPGQDPQFLISFYEKMQSDKGSIPDRFSAQQFSDYHSELNMSSLELGDSALYFCASSERTSGTRGDTQYFGPGTRLTVL.

On this clonotype: A much larger clone lies a single base off, so this may be a read error. This likely comes from a read error, as the CDR3 has no conserved phenylalanine or tryptophan at its end. The chain joins TRBV29-1 to TRBJ1-2, with D perhaps matching TRBD1 (6 bases). Looked up from germline, CDR1 is SQVTM and CDR2 is ANQGSEA. Trimming removed 2 bases from V and 9 bases from J, with 13 bases in between. The length of the CDR3 is 12 residues. The CDR3 DNA is TGCAGCGTTGAATCAGGGGCGTTTCGCTACACCTGC. It codes for CSVESGAFRYTC.

The chain combines TRBV7-9 with TRBJ2-5, with D possibly being TRBD1 (5 bases). Trimming shortened V by 3 bases and J by 11 bases, and 16 bases separated the two germline ends. Germline V gene data show CDR1 as SEHNR and CDR2 as FQNEAQ (reference sequence). CDR3 length: 13 amino acids. CDR3 residues: CASSLQGTNEQYF. The CDR3 DNA reads as TGTGCCAGCAGCTTGCAGGGAACCAATGAGCAGTACTTC.

This clonotype was seen at least ten times. V gene TRBV7-2 combines with J gene TRBJ2-7; D is unclear. The CDR3 has 12 amino acids. V was trimmed by 5 bases and J by 4 bases, leaving 9 bases between them. CDR1 and CDR2 (germline): SGHTA, FQGNSA. CDR3 sequence reads: CASSRPGYEQYF. Written as DNA, the CDR3 is TGTGCCAGCAGCCGACCAGGTTACGAGCAGTACTTC.

This clonotype was seen just once. Germline and junction disagree at one end, which may indicate a read error. The V and J genes are TRBV12-3 or TRBV12-4 and TRBJ2-3; a possible D gene is TRBD2 (5 bases). The CDR3 runs to 15 residues. Here the CDR3 DNA reads TGTGCCAGTAGTTTAGTCGGGGTGGCGATAGATACGCAGTATTTT. This codes for CASSLVGVAIDTQYF.

This clonotype was seen at least ten times. The rearrangement links TRBV28 to TRBJ1-2, with D unresolved. CDR1 is MDHEN and CDR2 is SYDVKM in the germline V gene. The CDR3 runs to 13 residues. With 7 bases removed from V and 0 bases from J, the gap between germline ends came to 9 bases. The CDR3: CASNTLANYGYTF. The CDR3 region has the DNA TGTGCCAGCAATACGTTGGCTAACTATGGCTACACCTTC.

This clonotype was counted between two and nine times. A much larger clone lies one base from this, so it may be a read error. The chain links TRBV7-6 to TRBJ2-1; D gene unclear. Germline V CDR1 and CDR2: SGHVS, FNYEAQ. This CDR3 spans 15 amino acids. DNA for the CDR3: TGTGCCAGAAGCTTAGACCCGAATGCCTACAATGAGCAGTTCTTC. It translates to CARSLDPNAYNEQFF.

The CDR3 region is CASSHKGGYNEQYF. The CDR3 DNA is TGTGCCAGCAGTCACAAGGGGGGGTACAATGAGCAGTACTTC. The chain combines TRBV28 with TRBJ2-1; possible D gene TRBD2, 7 bases. The end of the DNA fits TRBJ2-7 better, so the J call may be wrong. CDR1 is MDHEN, CDR2 SYDVKM, per germline. The CDR3 sequence is 14 residues long.

V is TRBV6-4 and J is TRBJ2-5; 9 bases map to TRBD2. The CDR3 loop spans 14 amino acids. Per the germline V gene, CDR1 is MRHNA and CDR2 is SNTAGT. With V trimmed by 5 bases and J by 11 bases, 12 bases remained unmatched. Here the CDR3 reads CASSKDSGGSGQYF. CDR3 nucleotides: TGTGCCAGCAGTAAAGATAGCGGGGGTAGCGGGCAGTACTTC.

This clonotype appeared many times. This rearrangement joins TRBV5-6 to TRBJ2-1; 12 positions match TRBD2. The V gene's germline CDR1 is SGHDT and CDR2 YYEEEE. V was clipped by 2 bases and J by 4 bases; unmatched bases: 10. There are 18 residues in the CDR3. CDR3 nucleotides: TGTGCCAGCAGCTTTAGGGGACTAGCGGGTTACGTTTACAATGAGCAGTTCTTC. Encoded protein: CASSFRGLAGYVYNEQFF.

This clonotype was recorded many times. The V call is TRBV28, the J call TRBJ2-3; TRBD1 agrees at 11 bases. CDR3 size: 15 residues. Germline V gives CDR1 MDHEN, CDR2 SYDVKM. Germline trimming cut 4 bases from V and 4 bases from J; bases unmatched to any gene: 4. This chain's CDR3 is CASSSGQGASDTQYF. In DNA, the CDR3 is TGTGCCAGCAGTTCCGGACAGGGGGCTTCAGATACGCAGTATTTT.

This clonotype was counted ten times or more. V usage is TRBV20-1 and J usage is TRBJ1-1; D uncertain. V was pared by 0 bases and J by 1 base, with 12 bases between. The CDR3 length is 15 residues. Germline CDR1 is DFQATT and CDR2 is SNEGSKA (reference sequence). The CDR3 bases are TGCAGTGCTAGAGATCCCCGGTTGGGGAACACTGAAGCTTTCTTT. It codes for CSARDPRLGNTEAFF.

This chain joins TRBV19 and TRBJ2-1; weak D call: TRBD1 (5 bases). The CDR3 consists of 14 residues. Germline CDR1 reads LNHDA; CDR2 reads SQIVND (reference sequence). Between the trimmed V and J ends, which lost 2 bases and 4 bases, there was a span of 9 bases. CDR3 amino acids: CASSIQGGYNEQFF. The CDR3 DNA sequence: TGTGCCAGTAGTATACAGGGTGGGTACAATGAGCAGTTCTTC.

In its sample, this clonotype was seen many times. The rearrangement uses TRBV15 and TRBJ1-2; TRBD1 agrees at 8 bases. The CDR3 loop spans 15 amino acids. The J segment lost 1 base and the V segment lost 6 bases, leaving 7 bases of the junction unmatched. Germline lookup yields CDR1 LNHNV and CDR2 YYDKDF (reference sequence). The DNA of the CDR3 is TGTGCCACCAGGTTAGGGACAGGTCTTAACTATGGCTACACCTTC. Its translation: CATRLGTGLNYGYTF.

This clonotype was counted at least ten times. The rearrangement links TRBV12-3 or TRBV12-4 to TRBJ1-1, with 9 nucleotides matching TRBD1. This CDR3 contains 13 residues. With 3 bases clipped from V and 5 bases from J, the junction kept 1 base outside the gene matches. Written as DNA, the CDR3 is TGTGCCAGCAGTTTCGACAGGGGGACTGAAGCTTTCTTT. It is translated as CASSFDRGTEAFF.

The V gene is TRBV9, the J gene TRBJ1-2; TRBD1 aligns across 8 bases. V lost 0 bases, J lost 7 bases, and 8 bases stayed unmatched. Germline-derived CDR1 and CDR2 are SGDLS and YYNGEE. The CDR3 extends over 15 amino acids. Written as DNA, the CDR3 is TGTGCCAGCAGCGTAGAAGGCAGGGGGCTAGCTGGCTACACCTTC. This codes for CASSVEGRGLAGYTF.

The V and J genes are TRBV11-2 and TRBJ2-2; either TRBD1 or TRBD2 may supply D (5 bases each). Germline assignment: CDR1 SGHAT and CDR2 FQNNGV. Trimming cost V 5 bases and J 4 bases, with 17 bases left between them. This CDR3 contains 16 residues. The CDR3 loop is CASSQGTALSTGELFF. The CDR3 DNA sequence: TGTGCCAGCAGCCAAGGGACCGCCCTGAGCACCGGGGAGCTGTTTTTT.